The 32 T cell receptor beta chains below come from one sample, sequenced in a study of regulatory T cells in long-lasting Graves disease. As to time point: newly diagnosed GD, antithyroid drugs for less than 3 months. Extracted PBMC RNA gave rise to the TCR library. Construction of the TCR beta libraries employed iRepertoire HTBI primers in conjunction with Arm-PCR of CDR3 regions. TCRdb reanalysed the multiplex PCR reads using MiXCR and keeps one entry per CDR3 protein. The sample holds 250,000 to 300,000 distinct CDR3 sequences; 18% are singletons and the top ten take around 13%. This sample was also put to use in a study of T cells in Graves' hyperthyroidism and ophthalmopathy.

The starting material was peripheral blood mononuclear cells (PBMCs), obtained at new diagnosis, from a patient treated with antithyroid drugs. The receptors derive from a woman in her twenties or thirties with Graves disease.

Many counts were recorded for this clonotype. This chain uses TRBV5-6 with TRBJ2-3; TRBD1 or TRBD2 may be the D gene (5 bases each). CDR3 length equals 16 residues. Germline V gives CDR1 SGHDT, CDR2 YYEEEE. V was cut by 2 bases and J by 0 bases, with 13 bases left in between. The CDR3 region has the DNA TGTGCCAGCAGCTTCTTGGGGGTGTCTAGCACAGATACGCAGTATTTT. Protein: CASSFLGVSSTDTQYF. Complete variable domain (other parts from reference TRBV5-6 and TRBJ2-3): DAGVTQSPTHLIKTRGQQVTLRCSPKSGHDTVSWYQQALGQGPQFIFQYYEEEERQRGNFPDRFSGHQFPNYSSELNVNALLLGDSALYLCASSFLGVSSTDTQYFGPGTRLTVL.

This clonotype was detected ten times or more. The chain employs TRBV5-4 and TRBJ2-7; 12 bases fit TRBD1. The CDR3 is 16 amino acids. Germline V lookup: CDR1 SGHNT, CDR2 YYREEE (reference sequence). V gave up 3 bases and J gave up 4 bases; unmatched junction bases: 8. The CDR3 sequence is CASSSRGQGAGYEQYF. DNA for the CDR3: TGTGCCAGCAGCTCTAGGGGACAGGGGGCCGGATACGAGCAGTACTTC.

This clonotype showed up many times. The genes are TRBV10-3 and TRBJ1-1; no clear D gene. V lost 1 base to trimming and J lost 2 bases, with 11 bases between them. The CDR3 is 15 amino acids. Germline CDR1 is ENHRY and CDR2 is SYGVKD. CDR3 bases: TGTGCCATCAGTGAGTTAGCAGTGCGAAACACTGAAGCTTTCTTT. Translated, it gives CAISELAVRNTEAFF.

The chain joins TRBV12-3 or TRBV12-4 to TRBJ2-7, with TRBD2 as a possible D gene (5 bases). V lost 5 bases, J lost 7 bases, and 18 bases lay in between. The CDR3 is made up of 14 amino acids. CDR3 amino acids: CASSPPGIESEQYF. CDR3 sequence (DNA): TGTGCCAGCAGTCCCCCGGGGATTGAGTCTGAGCAGTACTTC.

Many counts were recorded for this clonotype. This chain links TRBV10-2 with TRBJ2-1, with D possibly TRBD2 on 6 matching bases. Germline CDR1 and CDR2: WSHSY and SAAADI. The CDR3 consists of 16 residues. V lost 6 bases and J lost 2, with 17 bases in between. In DNA, the CDR3 is TGCGCCAGCAGGCACCGGGACTTTCAGCCCTACAATGAGCAGTTCTTC. Translated, it gives CASRHRDFQPYNEQFF.

As concerns this clonotype: A far larger clone is just one base off, so this is likely a read error. J is TRBJ2-7 and V is TRBV2; D perhaps matches TRBD2 (5 bases). Trimming shortened V by 7 bases and J by 7 bases, and 17 bases separated the two germline ends. The CDR3 consists of 13 residues. Germline V gene lookup returns CDR1 SNHLY and CDR2 FYNNEI. The CDR3: CASTTRPGNEQYF. The CDR3 DNA reads TGTGCCAGCACTACTAGACCTGGCAATGAGCAGTACTTC.

About this clonotype itself: This may be a read error: a much more frequent sequence differs by one nucleotide. The chain links TRBV5-1 to TRBJ2-5; possible D gene TRBD2, 5 bases. Germline assignment: CDR1 SGHRS and CDR2 YFSETQ. The CDR3 is 13 residues long. The DNA of the CDR3 is TGCGCCAGCAGCTTGGGGGAGAGGGAGACCCAGTGCTTC. Protein product: CASSLGERETQCF.

In this sample, this clonotype turned up many times. The V gene is TRBV5-1, the J gene TRBJ2-7; D is tentatively TRBD1 or TRBD2 (5 bases each). Trimming took off 4 bases at V and 3 bases at J, with 11 bases between the two ends. CDR3 length: 13 amino acids. Germline lookup yields CDR1 SGHRS and CDR2 YFSETQ. This CDR3 reads CASSGTVYYEQYF. The CDR3 nucleotides read TGCGCCAGCAGCGGGACGGTTTACTACGAGCAGTACTTC.

This clonotype has at least ten counts. The chain is built from TRBV6-1 and TRBJ1-1; D unresolved. The V gene lost 10 bases and the J gene lost 0 bases, with 15 bases spanning the gap. This CDR3 comprises 14 residues. CDR1 and CDR2 (germline): MNHNS, SASEGT. As DNA, the CDR3 is TGTGCCACTATCCTGGACCGCATGAACACTGAAGCTTTCTTT. Amino acids: CATILDRMNTEAFF.

This clonotype was detected a few times. A much larger clone differs by one base, so this may be a read error. The chain recombines TRBV7-3 with TRBJ2-2, with D possibly being TRBD1 (6 bases). This CDR3 region has 14 residues. Looked up from germline, CDR1 is SGHTA and CDR2 is FQGTGA. V was shortened by 5 bases and J by 1 base, with 8 bases between the two germline ends. CDR3 loop: CASSPGQNTGELFF. The CDR3 DNA sequence: TGTGCCAGCAGCCCGGGACAGAACACCGGGGAGCTGTTTTTT.

Ten or more counts support this clonotype. This chain joins TRBV3-1 and TRBJ2-7, with TRBD2 identical over 8 bases. CDR1 LGHDT and CDR2 YNNKEL come from the germline V gene (reference sequence). The CDR3 length is 15 residues. V dropped 2 bases and J dropped 1; count of bases not matched to a gene: 4. In DNA, the CDR3 is TGTGCCAGCAGCCAACCCGGACTAGCTTCCTACGAGCAGTACTTC. It yields the protein CASSQPGLASYEQYF.

This clonotype occurred many times. The chain carries TRBV6-1 and TRBJ2-7, with D possibly matching TRBD2 (6 bases). This CDR3 has 13 amino acids. Trimming took 4 bases from V and 5 from J, leaving 12 bases between them. Germline CDR1 and CDR2: MNHNS and SASEGT. CDR3 residues: CASSAPGGHEQYF. For the CDR3, the DNA is TGTGCCAGCAGTGCTCCCGGGGGACACGAGCAGTACTTC.

This clonotype was seen many times. The chain employs TRBV2 and TRBJ2-7; D gene uncertain. Trimming stripped 7 bases from V and 7 bases from J, with 14 bases between. CDR1 and CDR2 (germline): SNHLY, FYNNEI. The CDR3 loop spans 12 amino acids. DNA of the CDR3: TGTGCCAGCACTAACCGTCCCCGAGAGCAGTACTTC. Protein sequence: CASTNRPREQYF.

This clonotype was seen at least ten times. The chain employs TRBV7-2 and TRBJ2-1; no definite D call. The CDR3 has 14 residues. Trimming pared 1 base from V and 2 bases from J, leaving 6 bases between. The V gene's germline CDR1 is SGHTA and CDR2 FQGNSA. CDR3 sequence: CASSLEGTYNEQFF. The CDR3 DNA sequence: TGTGCCAGCAGCTTAGAAGGGACCTACAATGAGCAGTTCTTC. The complete variable domain, with remaining parts taken from reference TRBV7-2 and TRBJ2-1, reads GAGVSQSPSNKVTEKGKDVELRCDPISGHTALYWYRQSLGQGLEFLIYFQGNSAPDKSGLPSDRFSAERTGGSVSTLTIQRTQQEDSAVYLCASSLEGTYNEQFFGPGTRLTVL.

The rearrangement uses TRBV27 and TRBJ2-2; D remains unclear. CDR1 MNHEY and CDR2 SMNVEV come from the germline V gene (reference sequence). The ends were cut back, 2 bases at V and 6 bases at J, with 4 bases in the middle. The CDR3 has 12 amino acids. The CDR3 DNA sequence: TGTGCCAGCAGTTTAAATCCCGGGGAGCTGTTTTTT. The encoded protein is CASSLNPGELFF.

The chain is built from TRBV6-1 and TRBJ2-6; perhaps D is TRBD1 or TRBD2 (5 bases each). Trimming pared 3 bases from V and 0 bases from J, leaving 15 bases between. There are 18 residues in the CDR3. Germline CDR1 is MNHNS and CDR2 is SASEGT. The CDR3 sequence is CASSDTGTRDSGANVLTF. CDR3 DNA: TGTGCCAGCAGTGACACCGGGACGAGGGACTCTGGGGCCAACGTCCTGACTTTC.

This clonotype was recorded at least ten times. The CDR3: CASRPMGLRLGVRTDTQYF. CDR3 DNA: TGTGCCAGCAGACCCATGGGACTGCGGCTCGGAGTTCGCACAGATACGCAGTATTTT. V gene TRBV12-3 or TRBV12-4 combines with J gene TRBJ2-3; D is perhaps TRBD2 (6 bases). This CDR3 spans 19 amino acids. Trimming took off 6 bases at V and 1 base at J, with 26 bases between the two ends.

With respect to this clonotype: This clone may be a read error of a much larger clone one base away. The rearrangement joins TRBV9 to TRBJ2-3; 8 bases agree with TRBD1. The CDR3 runs to 14 residues. Germline V lookup: CDR1 SGDLS, CDR2 YYNGEE. The V and J ends lost 4 bases and 3 bases, in that order; junction bases with no gene match: 4. CDR3 sequence: CASSPNRGTDTQYF. The CDR3 DNA sequence: TGTGCCAGCAGCCCGAACAGGGGGACAGATACGCAGTATTTT.

This clonotype was detected many times. This sequence joins TRBV6-1 and TRBJ2-3; D remains ambiguous. The CDR3 loop spans 13 amino acids. Trimming removed 5 bases at V and 2 bases at J, with 8 bases between. Germline V gene sequence: CDR1 MNHNS, CDR2 SASEGT. Here the CDR3 reads CASSPHDTDTQYF. In nucleotides, the CDR3 is TGTGCCAGCAGTCCCCATGACACAGATACGCAGTATTTT.

This clonotype came up many times. V gene TRBV7-9 combines with J gene TRBJ2-2; D remains ambiguous. The CDR3 is made up of 15 amino acids. Germline V gene data show CDR1 as SEHNR and CDR2 as FQNEAQ (reference sequence). The ends were cut back, 0 bases at V and 3 bases at J, with 8 bases in the middle. CDR3 amino acids: CASSLAAGHTGELFF. The CDR3, as DNA: TGTGCCAGCAGCTTAGCGGCCGGTCACACCGGGGAGCTGTTTTTT.

This clonotype was detected only a few times. A much larger clone sits a single nucleotide away, making a read error possible. The V and J genes are TRBV6-2 or TRBV6-3 and TRBJ2-7; D possibly corresponds to TRBD1 (5 bases). Germline CDR1 reads MNHEY; CDR2 reads SVGEGT. This CDR3 contains 15 residues. The V gene lost 8 bases and the J gene lost 1 base, with 18 bases spanning the gap. The CDR3 DNA reads TGTGCCAGCGGAGACAGAGCTGACAGATCCTACGAGCAGTACTTC. Its protein is CASGDRADRSYEQYF.

This clonotype was detected many times. The chain carries TRBV12-3 or TRBV12-4 and TRBJ2-7; TRBD1 agrees at 7 bases. V was pared by 3 bases and J by 3 bases, with 2 bases of the junction left unmatched. The CDR3 covers 13 residues. The CDR3 is CASSFDRVYEQYF. The CDR3 DNA sequence: TGTGCCAGCAGTTTCGACAGGGTCTACGAGCAGTACTTC.

This clonotype was found many times. The rearrangement links TRBV2 to TRBJ2-7; 7 nucleotides agree with TRBD1. This CDR3 has 15 residues. V was pared by 4 bases and J by 5 bases, with 11 bases of the junction left unmatched. Germline V CDR1 and CDR2: SNHLY, FYNNEI. The CDR3: CASSAFDREEDEQYF. As DNA, the CDR3 is TGTGCCAGCAGTGCCTTCGACAGGGAAGAGGACGAGCAGTACTTC.

This clonotype was counted at least ten times. The chain couples TRBV20-1 to TRBJ2-1, with D hard to call. The V gene lost 0 bases and the J gene lost 1 base, with 10 bases spanning the gap. Germline-derived CDR1 and CDR2 are DFQATT and SNEGSKA (reference sequence). This CDR3 comprises 15 residues. CDR3 nucleotides: TGCAGTGCTAGAGATATACGCACGTCCTACAATGAGCAGTTCTTC. This sequence encodes CSARDIRTSYNEQFF.

This clonotype was counted a few times. This sequence joins TRBV25-1 and TRBJ1-1; D is possibly TRBD1 (5 bases). Germline values: CDR1 MGHDK, CDR2 SYGVNS. The ends were cut back, 1 base at V and 7 bases at J, with 10 bases in the middle. CDR3 length: 13 residues. The CDR3 sequence is CASSEFGRGEAFF. CDR3 coding DNA: TGTGCCAGCAGTGAATTTGGTAGGGGTGAAGCTTTCTTT. Full variable domain (rest looked up from reference TRBV25-1 and TRBJ1-1): EADIYQTPRYLVIGTGKKITLECSQTMGHDKMYWYQQDPGMELHLIHYSYGVNSTEKGDLSSESTVSRIRTEHFPLTLESARPSHTSQYLCASSEFGRGEAFFGQGTRLTVV.

This clonotype has ten or more counts. The V and J genes are TRBV12-3 or TRBV12-4 and TRBJ1-5; D is uncertain. The CDR3 runs 12 residues. The V end lost 5 bases, the J end lost 7 bases, and 9 bases lay between the germline ends. This chain's CDR3 is CASSPPRQPQHF. CDR3 in DNA: TGTGCCAGCAGTCCCCCTCGGCAGCCCCAGCATTTT.

The sample holds many counts of this clonotype. The J gene is TRBJ1-1, the V gene TRBV27; D is ambiguous. The ends were cut back, 4 bases at V and 1 base at J, with 16 bases in the middle. Looked up from germline, CDR1 is MNHEY and CDR2 is SMNVEV (reference sequence). The CDR3 has 16 amino acids. The CDR3 reads CASSWGRTASNTEAFF. CDR3 sequence (DNA): TGTGCCAGCAGTTGGGGTCGGACGGCTTCGAACACTGAAGCTTTCTTT.

This clonotype was seen at least ten times. The missing conserved phenylalanine or tryptophan at the end of this CDR3 makes a read error likely. The chain combines TRBV5-1 with TRBJ2-3, with D perhaps being TRBD1 or TRBD2 (5 bases each). Germline V lookup: CDR1 SGHRS, CDR2 YFSETQ. V shed 2 bases and J shed 0 bases, with 13 bases lying between them. This CDR3 is built from 16 residues. The CDR3 is CASSFSGTASTDTQYS. CDR3 bases: TGCGCCAGCAGCTTCTCCGGGACGGCTAGCACAGATACGCAGTATTCT.

In its sample, this clonotype was seen many times. The chain carries TRBV2 and TRBJ1-2; D gene ambiguous. From germline, CDR1 is SNHLY and CDR2 FYNNEI. V lost 7 bases and J 7 bases, leaving 10 bases between the germline ends. The CDR3 extends over 11 amino acids. The CDR3 DNA reads as TGTGCCAGCATCCTTACACTTGGCTACACCTTC. It yields the protein CASILTLGYTF.

This clonotype was counted many times. The V gene is TRBV12-3 or TRBV12-4, the J gene TRBJ2-1, with 8 positions matching TRBD2. The CDR3 is 15 residues long. J gave up 8 bases and V 4 bases, and 10 bases lay outside the gene matches. The CDR3, as DNA: TGTGCCAGCAGTTACCTAGCGGGCCGGAGTGATGAGCAGTTCTTC. It specifies CASSYLAGRSDEQFF.

This clonotype was seen more than once but under ten times. V is TRBV12-3 or TRBV12-4 and J is TRBJ2-7; no definite D call. The CDR3 runs to 12 residues. V lost 5 bases and J lost 3, with 8 bases in between. DNA for the CDR3: TGTGCCAGCAGTCCTGTTAACTACGAGCAGTACTTC. Translation gives CASSPVNYEQYF.

This clonotype was seen at least ten times. V and J are TRBV5-1 and TRBJ2-5; D ambiguous. CDR1 and CDR2 (germline): SGHRS, YFSETQ. Trimming pared 4 bases from V and 0 bases from J, leaving 13 bases between. The CDR3 runs to 15 residues. CDR3 amino acids: CASSPESPYQETQYF. The CDR3 DNA reads as TGCGCCAGCAGCCCGGAGTCGCCGTACCAAGAGACCCAGTACTTC.